A selection of T cell receptor beta chains follows, all from one sample in a study of tumor-infiltrating lymphocytes in primary liver carcinoma. TCRdb recomputed calls from the multiplex PCR reads with MiXCR, one row per CDR3 protein. The repertoire holds some 51,000 distinct CDR3 sequences, with about 68% as singletons. The specimen sequenced was liver tumor tissue from sampling region 3. All receptors come from a man between 35 and 55 years old with primary liver carcinoma and hepatitis B virus infection. CDR3s include the opening cysteine and the closing phenylalanine or tryptophan. D genes are given only for firm matches. Size values are once, few and many counts, or a class for expanded clones, and some rows have none.

v_call	j_call	d_call	clone_size	cdr3_aa	cdr3_nt
TRBV7-3	TRBJ2-1	-	-	CASSYRHAAPYNEQFF	TGTGCCAGCAGCTACAGACACGCCGCCCCCTACAATGAGCAGTTCTTC
TRBV9	TRBJ2-5	-	-	CASSDGPGLQETQYF	TGTGCCAGCAGCGACGGTCCGGGTCTCCAAGAGACCCAGTACTTC
TRBV6-1	TRBJ2-5	-	-	CASTSFSFQETRYF	TGTGCCAGCACCTCATTCTCGTTCCAAGAGACCCGGTACTTC
TRBV2	TRBJ2-1	-	-	CASSLRERDNEQFF	TGTGCCAGCAGTCTCCGCGAGAGGGACAATGAGCAGTTCTTC
TRBV12-3/TRBV12-4	TRBJ1-2	-	-	CASCLRDMPFYCYTF	TGTGCCAGCTGTTTAAGGGACATGCCCTTCTATTGCTACACCTTC
TRBV11-2	TRBJ2-7	-	-	CVSSFVGLYYEQYF	TGTGTCAGTAGCTTTGTAGGATTGTACTACGAGCAGTACTTC
TRBV11-2	TRBJ1-3	-	-	CASAQGAGSSIYF	TGTGCCTCAGCCCAGGGAGCCGGAAGCTCCATATATTTT
TRBV12-3/TRBV12-4	TRBJ2-7	-	-	CASSSSRGGYEQYF	TGTGCCAGCAGTTCCTCCAGGGGAGGTTACGAACAGTACTTC
TRBV11-2	TRBJ2-6	-	-	CASSLGPGHSSEANVLSF	TGTGCCAGCAGCTTAGGGCCCGGGCACAGCTCTGAGGCCAACGTCCTGAGTTTC
TRBV30	TRBJ2-3	TRBD2	-	CACLGPLGDYSSGRAKLLYAQYF	TGTGCCTGTCTTGGCCCCTTGGGGGATTATTCTAGCGGGAGGGCCAAGCTATTGTATGCGCAGTATTTT
TRBV6-5	TRBJ1-3	-	few	CASGRHISGDTIYF	TGTGCCAGCGGCAGGCACATCTCTGGAGACACCATATATTTT
TRBV11-2	TRBJ2-1	-	-	CASSLDIGLAMSERFF	TGTGCCAGCAGCTTGGATATCGGGCTAGCCATGAGTGAGCGGTTCTTC
TRBV4-1	TRBJ2-5	-	-	CASSDTNGQETQYF	TGCGCCAGCAGCGATACGAACGGCCAAGAGACCCAGTACTTC
TRBV29-1	TRBJ2-1	TRBD2	-	CSVVSWDYNEQFF	TGCAGCGTTGTTAGCTGGGACTACAATGAACAGTTCTTC
TRBV28	TRBJ2-1	TRBD2	-	CGSRPGLVYNEQFF	TGTGGCAGCAGACCGGGACTAGTCTACAATGAGCAGTTCTTC
TRBV5-4	TRBJ1-6	-	-	CASSFPGRPNNSPLHF	TGTGCCAGCAGCTTCCCAGGACGGCCAAATAATTCACCCCTCCACTTT
TRBV27	TRBJ2-7	-	-	CASRKGGTRYF	TGTGCCAGCAGAAAAGGTGGTACGAGGTACTTC
TRBV4-1	TRBJ2-5	-	-	CASSPRGDVQEIQYF	TGCGCCAGCAGCCCCAGGGGAGACGTGCAAGAGATCCAGTACTTC
TRBV12-3/TRBV12-4	TRBJ2-1	-	many	CASASTSGDFSSYNEQFF	TGTGCCAGCGCCTCTACTTCCGGTGATTTTAGCTCCTACAATGAGCAGTTCTTC
TRBV12-3/TRBV12-4	TRBJ1-6	TRBD1	-	CASNGMGQGIPLHF	TGTGCCAGCAATGGGATGGGACAGGGGATACCCCTCCACTTT
TRBV7-3	TRBJ2-5	TRBD2	-	CVSSLGTERDQYF	TGTGTCAGCAGCTTGGGGACCGAGCGGGACCAGTACTTC
TRBV28	TRBJ2-2	-	-	CASNLPLGMSMGGELFF	TGTGCCAGCAACCTCCCCCTGGGCATGAGTATGGGCGGGGAGCTGTTTTTT
TRBV7-8	TRBJ2-1	-	-	CASGLEGNNPRVQQFF	TGTGCCAGCGGCTTAGAGGGGAACAACCCCCGAGTTCAGCAGTTCTTC
TRBV24-1	TRBJ2-2	-	-	CATSDLAWDAGELFF	TGTGCCACCAGTGATTTAGCGTGGGACGCCGGGGAGCTGTTTTTT
TRBV9	TRBJ2-6	-	few	CASSDNRDSGANVLTF	TGTGCCAGCAGCGATAATCGGGACTCTGGGGCCAACGTCCTGACTTTC
TRBV6-2/TRBV6-3	TRBJ2-7	TRBD2	-	CASSYSRESYEHCF	TGTGCCAGCAGTTACTCGCGGGAGTCCTACGAGCACTGCTTC
TRBV5-1	TRBJ2-1	TRBD2	-	CASEKLAGGSYNEQFF	TGCGCCAGCGAGAAACTAGCGGGAGGCTCATACAATGAGCAGTTCTTC
TRBV7-8	TRBJ2-1	-	many	CASSLEGNNPRGQQFF	TGTGCCAGCAGCTTAGAGGGGAACAACCCCCGAGGTCAGCAGTTCTTC
TRBV4-1	TRBJ1-1	-	-	CASSQLRRGNTEAFF	TGCGCCAGCAGCCAACTCAGGAGGGGTAACACTGAAGCTTTCTTT
TRBV5-5	TRBJ2-5	-	-	CASSPAGDPGETQYF	TGTGCCAGCAGTCCGGCAGGGGACCCGGGAGAGACCCAGTACTTC
TRBV5-6	TRBJ2-1	-	many	CASSLERAPISYNEQFF	TGTGCCAGCAGCTTGGAGCGGGCGCCGATATCCTACAATGAGCAGTTCTTC
TRBV7-2	TRBJ2-1	TRBD1	-	CASSPDRGEYYEQFF	TGTGCCAGCAGCCCGGACAGGGGAGAATACTATGAGCAGTTCTTC
TRBV7-9	TRBJ2-3	TRBD1	many	CASSQSQGADTQYF	TGTGCCAGCAGCCAATCACAGGGGGCAGATACGCAGTATTTT
TRBV5-8	TRBJ2-5	TRBD2	-	CASSDGLAGGIMETQYF	TGCGCCAGCAGCGATGGACTAGCGGGAGGTATTATGGAGACCCAGTACTTC
TRBV29-1	TRBJ2-7	TRBD2	-	CNVELAGVPYEQYF	TGCAACGTTGAACTAGCGGGAGTTCCCTACGAGCAGTACTTC
TRBV11-2	TRBJ2-2	TRBD2	-	CVSSPCTSDGTGELFF	TGTGTCAGCAGTCCTTGTACTAGCGACGGCACCGGGGAGCTGTTTTTT
TRBV5-1	TRBJ1-5	-	many	CASSLGTGTDQPQHF	TGCGCCAGCAGCTTGGGAACAGGGACGGATCAGCCCCAGCATTTT
TRBV6-1	TRBJ1-1	-	once	CASRIFGNTEASF	TGTGCCAGCAGGATATTTGGGAACACTGAAGCTTCCTTT
TRBV6-5	TRBJ2-3	TRBD1	-	CVIRSGTGNYDTQYF	TGTGTCATCAGATCCGGGACAGGCAATTACGATACGCAGTATTTT
TRBV11-2	TRBJ2-2	TRBD2	once	CTGSGGLAERNTGELFF	TGTACGGGCAGCGGAGGACTAGCGGAGCGGAACACCGGGGAGCTGTTTTTT
TRBV18	TRBJ2-3	-	few	CASSPEAADTQYF	TGTGCCAGCTCACCAGAGGCCGCAGATACGCAGTATTTT
TRBV6-5	TRBJ2-5	TRBD2	medium-sized	CASRSTSGVQETQYF	TGTGCCAGCAGATCGACTAGCGGGGTCCAAGAGACCCAGTACTTC
TRBV28	TRBJ1-5	-	-	CASSGRRDHSQHF	TGTGCCAGCAGTGGTCGGCGAGATCACTCCCAGCATTTT
TRBV10-3	TRBJ2-7	-	-	CAISPGNAHEQYF	TGTGCCATCAGCCCGGGCAACGCCCACGAGCAGTACTTC
TRBV5-5	TRBJ1-1	-	-	CASSWRDTEASF	TGTGCCAGCAGCTGGAGGGACACTGAAGCTTCCTTT
TRBV6-6	TRBJ2-7	-	-	CANSYSEGNVQYF	TGTGCCAACAGTTACTCAGAAGGGAATGTGCAGTACTTC
TRBV4-1	TRBJ2-2	-	once	CASRLGDQGGELFF	TGCGCCAGCAGACTAGGGGACCAGGGTGGGGAGCTGTTTTTT
TRBV28	TRBJ2-1	TRBD1	few	CARNPPGQGHNEQFF	TGTGCCAGGAACCCCCCGGGACAGGGCCACAATGAGCAGTTCTTC
TRBV4-1	TRBJ2-1	TRBD2	-	CVSSQPRGLADYNEQFF	TGCGTCAGCAGCCAACCGCGGGGACTAGCAGACTACAATGAACAGTTCTTC
TRBV28	TRBJ2-1	-	-	CASSSRLAGGNEQFF	TGTGCCAGCAGTTCCCGCCTAGCAGGAGGCAATGAGCAGTTCTTC
TRBV29-1	TRBJ2-3	-	-	CSIAGVDTQYF	TGCAGCATTGCTGGGGTAGATACGCAGTATTTT
TRBV7-9	TRBJ2-1	-	-	CASNLPSGPAGTSHEQFF	TGTGCCAGCAACTTACCTTCGGGACCAGCGGGTACGAGCCATGAGCAGTTCTTC
TRBV6-1	TRBJ2-2	-	-	CASSTHRTAGELFF	TGTGCCAGCAGTACCCACAGGACAGCCGGGGAGCTGTTTTTT
TRBV29-1	TRBJ2-7	TRBD1	-	CSAHLDLSGGDEQYF	TGTAGCGCTCACTTGGATCTGTCAGGGGGCGACGAGCAGTACTTC
TRBV6-1	TRBJ2-6	-	-	CAGTRTADSGTNVLTF	TGTGCCGGTACTAGGACAGCGGACTCTGGGACCAACGTCCTGACTTTC
TRBV14	TRBJ2-3	-	-	CANSLLATGVGDTQYF	TGTGCCAACAGCCTCCTGGCCACGGGAGTTGGAGATACGCAGTATTTT
TRBV4-2	TRBJ2-1	TRBD2	many	CASSQVLAGVEQFF	TGTGCCAGCAGCCAAGTACTAGCGGGAGTTGAGCAGTTCTTC
TRBV18	TRBJ1-1	-	-	CASSLEAASFTEAFF	TGTGCCAGCTCACTGGAGGCAGCCTCGTTCACTGAAGCTTTCTTT